This T cell receptor (beta chain) came from a study of cytomegalovirus exposure and HLA in healthy donors. The germline gives CDR1 SGHDT, CDR2 YYEEEE. With V trimmed by 0 bases and J by 4 bases, 6 bases remained unmatched. CDR3 length equals 15 residues. General study findings and limits: Productive status was seen about 87% or about 30% of the time for most TCR beta V segments in an earlier analysis. Per a later analysis, about 17,000 TCR beta sequences showed association with HLA alleles at 0.05 false discovery rate.

Donors had nominal health at sampling but likely had unrecorded immune exposures. It was with 60 Vbeta and 13 Jbeta primers that the PCR ran. The protocol was immunoSEQ multiplex PCR, while the TCRdb copy is restricted to in-frame clones and leaves out a portion. The table includes roughly 120,000 clones, roughly 82% detected once. Note on this clone: Its antigen is not known.

The sequencing sample was made of PBMCs. V is TRBV5-6 and J is TRBJ2-7, with 8 bases that match TRBD2. The TCR sequence derives from a woman aged 60-75 years in good health and CMV-seropositive. The CDR3 loop reads CASSLGIAGRYEQYF. The CDR3 coding sequence is TGTGCCAGCAGCTTGGGAATAGCGGGGAGGTACGAGCAGTACTTC.